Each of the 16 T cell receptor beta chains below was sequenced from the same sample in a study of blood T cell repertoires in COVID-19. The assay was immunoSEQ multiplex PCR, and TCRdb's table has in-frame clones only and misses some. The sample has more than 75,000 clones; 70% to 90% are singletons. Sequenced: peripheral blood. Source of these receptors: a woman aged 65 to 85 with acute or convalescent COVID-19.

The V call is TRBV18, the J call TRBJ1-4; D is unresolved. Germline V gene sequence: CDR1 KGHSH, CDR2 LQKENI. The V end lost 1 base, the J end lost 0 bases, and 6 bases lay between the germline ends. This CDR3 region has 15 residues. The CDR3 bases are TGTGCCAGCTCACCACAGCAATCAACTAATGAAAAACTGTTTTTT. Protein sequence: CASSPQQSTNEKLFF.

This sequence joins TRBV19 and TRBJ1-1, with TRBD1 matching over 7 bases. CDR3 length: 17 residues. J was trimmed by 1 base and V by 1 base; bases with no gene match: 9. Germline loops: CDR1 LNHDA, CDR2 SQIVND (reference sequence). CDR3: CASSIARGQTRNTEAFF. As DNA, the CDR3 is TGTGCCAGTAGTATAGCCCGGGGACAGACGAGGAACACTGAAGCTTTCTTT.

In DNA, the CDR3 is TGTGCCAGCAGCTTAGCGGAGGCAGGCTCTGGCGGCGAGCAGTACGTC. Encoded protein: CASSLAEAGSGGEQYV. The chain employs TRBV7-9 and TRBJ2-7; possibly TRBD2 for D (5 bases). Germline CDR1 SEHNR, CDR2 FQNEAQ (reference sequence). There are 16 residues in the CDR3. The V end was cut by 0 bases, the J end by 6 bases, with 18 bases between.

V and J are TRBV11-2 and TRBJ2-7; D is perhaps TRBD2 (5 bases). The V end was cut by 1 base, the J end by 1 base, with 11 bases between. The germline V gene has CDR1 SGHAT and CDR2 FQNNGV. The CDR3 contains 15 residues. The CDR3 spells CASSLAPDFSYEQYV. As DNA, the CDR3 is TGTGCCAGCAGCTTAGCCCCGGACTTTTCCTACGAGCAGTACGTC.

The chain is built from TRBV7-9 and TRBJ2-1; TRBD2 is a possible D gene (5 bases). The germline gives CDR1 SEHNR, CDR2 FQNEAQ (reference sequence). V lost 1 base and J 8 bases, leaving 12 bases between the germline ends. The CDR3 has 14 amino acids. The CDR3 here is CASSLDPKGDEQFF. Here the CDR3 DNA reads TGTGCCAGCAGCTTAGACCCTAAGGGAGATGAGCAGTTCTTC.

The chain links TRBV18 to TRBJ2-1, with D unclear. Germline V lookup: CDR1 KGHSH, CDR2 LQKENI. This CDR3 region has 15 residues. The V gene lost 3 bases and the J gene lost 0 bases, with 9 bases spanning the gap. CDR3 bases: TGTGCCAGCTCACCCCTGAGGCGCTCCTACAATGAGCAGTTCTTC. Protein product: CASSPLRRSYNEQFF.

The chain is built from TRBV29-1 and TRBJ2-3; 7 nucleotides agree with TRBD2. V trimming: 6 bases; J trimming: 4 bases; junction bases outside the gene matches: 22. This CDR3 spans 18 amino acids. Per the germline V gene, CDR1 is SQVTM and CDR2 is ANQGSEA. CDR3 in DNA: TGCAGCGTCCACACCCTGGGGGGGGGATTCACTGGCGCAGATACGCAGTATTTT. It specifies CSVHTLGGGFTGADTQYF.

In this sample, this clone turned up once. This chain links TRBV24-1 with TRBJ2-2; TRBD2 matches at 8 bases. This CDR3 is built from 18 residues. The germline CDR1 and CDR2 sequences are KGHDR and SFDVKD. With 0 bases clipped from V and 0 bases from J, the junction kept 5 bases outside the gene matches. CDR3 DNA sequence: TGTGCCACCAGTGATTTGCGTACGGGGGGGGCGAACACCGGGGAGCTGTTTTTT. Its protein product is CATSDLRTGGANTGELFF.

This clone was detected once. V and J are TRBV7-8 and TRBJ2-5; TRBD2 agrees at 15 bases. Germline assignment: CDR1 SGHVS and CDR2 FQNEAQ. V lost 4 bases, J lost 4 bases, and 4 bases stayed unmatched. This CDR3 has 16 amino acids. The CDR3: CASSSGLAGGRETQYF. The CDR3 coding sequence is TGTGCCAGCAGCTCGGGACTAGCGGGAGGTAGAGAGACCCAGTACTTC.

CDR3 DNA: TGTGCCTGGAGTAGGACAGTTTTGGGTGAGCAGTACGTC. Residues: CAWSRTVLGEQYV. This chain connects TRBV30 to TRBJ2-7; D is possibly TRBD1 (6 bases). Germline V gene lookup returns CDR1 GTSNPN and CDR2 SVGIG (reference sequence). V lost 2 bases, J lost 7 bases, and 15 bases lay in between. This CDR3 is 13 amino acids long.

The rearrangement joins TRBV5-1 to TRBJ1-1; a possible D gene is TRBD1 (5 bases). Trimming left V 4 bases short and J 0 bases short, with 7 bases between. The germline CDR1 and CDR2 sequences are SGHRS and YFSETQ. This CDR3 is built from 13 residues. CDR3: CASSATVNTEAFF. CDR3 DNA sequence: TGCGCCAGCAGCGCGACAGTGAACACTGAAGCTTTCTTT. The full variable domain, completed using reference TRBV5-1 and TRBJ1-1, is KAGVTQTPRYLIKTRGQQVTLSCSPISGHRSVSWYQQTPGQGLQFLFEYFSETQRNKGNFPGRFSGRQFSNSRSEMNVSTLELGDSALYLCASSATVNTEAFFGQGTRLTVV.

CDR3 amino acids: CASSAGTGGEGGYTF. In nucleotides, the CDR3 is TGTGCCAGCAGCGCCGGGACAGGGGGCGAGGGTGGCTACACCTTC. The V and J genes are TRBV9 and TRBJ1-2; TRBD1 agrees at 12 bases. Germline V gives CDR1 SGDLS, CDR2 YYNGEE. CDR3 length: 15 residues. Trimming took 3 bases from V and 7 from J; bases not matched to a gene: 7.

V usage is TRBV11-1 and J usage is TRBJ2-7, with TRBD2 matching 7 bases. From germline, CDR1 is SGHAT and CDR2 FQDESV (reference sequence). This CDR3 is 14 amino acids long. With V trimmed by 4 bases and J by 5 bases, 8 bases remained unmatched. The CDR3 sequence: CASSWGLGGNEQYV. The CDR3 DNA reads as TGTGCCAGCAGCTGGGGACTGGGAGGGAACGAGCAGTACGTC.

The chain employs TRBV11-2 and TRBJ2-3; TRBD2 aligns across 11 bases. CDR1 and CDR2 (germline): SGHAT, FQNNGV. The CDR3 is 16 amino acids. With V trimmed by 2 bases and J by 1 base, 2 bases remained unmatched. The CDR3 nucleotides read TGTGCCAGCAGCTTACTAGCGGGGGGCCGCACAGATACGCAGTATTTT. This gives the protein CASSLLAGGRTDTQYF.

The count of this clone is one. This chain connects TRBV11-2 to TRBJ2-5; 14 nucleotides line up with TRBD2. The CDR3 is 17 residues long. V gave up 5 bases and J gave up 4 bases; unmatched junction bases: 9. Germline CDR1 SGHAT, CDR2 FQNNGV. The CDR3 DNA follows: TGTGCCAGCAGCCCCGGGACTAGCGGGGGCCTGGGAGAGACCCAGTACTTC. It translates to CASSPGTSGGLGETQYF.

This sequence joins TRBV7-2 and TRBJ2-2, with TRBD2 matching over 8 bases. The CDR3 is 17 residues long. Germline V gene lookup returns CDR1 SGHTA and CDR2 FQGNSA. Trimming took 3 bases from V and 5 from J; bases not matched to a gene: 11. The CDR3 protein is CASSLPSGRMGTGELFF. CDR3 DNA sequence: TGTGCCAGCAGCTTGCCCAGCGGGAGAATGGGGACCGGGGAGCTGTTTTTT.